This T cell receptor (beta chain) was observed in a study of OX40 agonist ivuxolimab in advanced cancers. CDR1 and CDR2 from the germline V gene are LNHDA and SQIVND (reference sequence). This CDR3 is 14 amino acids long. Trimming took 4 bases from V and 3 from J, leaving 12 bases between them. Sequencing was performed with immunoSEQ multiplex PCR; in TCRdb, only in-frame clones are kept and a portion is missing. The sample contains approximately 37,000 clones, over 60% of which appear only once. Ten or more counts support this clone. This rearrangement joins TRBV19 to TRBJ1-2, with D hard to call. This clonotype was sampled from an adult with an advanced solid tumor such as melanoma, head and neck, liver or kidney cancer. The sequencing used CD4+ or CD8+ T cells sorted from blood, collected in a trial of the OX40 agonist ivuxolimab. This chain's CDR3 is CASSKGPAYYGYTF. In DNA form, the CDR3 reads TGTGCCAGTAGTAAGGGCCCGGCGTACTATGGCTACACCTTC.